This T cell receptor beta chain was profiled in a study of siplizumab effects on memory and regulatory T cells. Deletions cut 0 bases from V and 1 base from J, with 10 bases between. CDR1 SGHRS and CDR2 YFSETQ come from the germline V gene. This CDR3 is 15 amino acids long. The method was immunoSEQ multiplex PCR; TCRdb's version includes in-frame clones alone and lacks a portion of them. In the table there are 98,000 or so clones, more than 85% of which are singletons. With respect to this clone: Its antigen is unidentified.

General observations from the study: Significant reduction of alloreactive sequences traceable to unstimulated CD4+ memory cells was observed with siplizumab. Naive T cells looked more diverse than memory cells, and they looked like major contributors to the alloresponse. Whether the proliferating Tregs (from siplizumab cultures) were suppressive was not confirmed. A mean of about 69% of mappable alloreactive CD4+ clones were Treg-derived with siplizumab, compared with about 27% in controls.

The TCR was taken from a human donor in good health. Sequenced: Tregs sorted from blood. The rearrangement joins TRBV5-1 to TRBJ2-5, with D perhaps matching TRBD1 (6 bases). CDR3 in DNA: TGCGCCAGCAGCTTGGGAGGGACAACCCAAGAGACCCAGTACTTC. This encodes CASSLGGTTQETQYF. Looking up the rest from reference TRBV5-1 and TRBJ2-5 gives the full variable domain: KAGVTQTPRYLIKTRGQQVTLSCSPISGHRSVSWYQQTPGQGLQFLFEYFSETQRNKGNFPGRFSGRQFSNSRSEMNVSTLELGDSALYLCASSLGGTTQETQYFGPGTRLLVL.